These 30 T cell receptor beta chains came from one sample sequenced in a study of blood T cell repertoires in COVID-19. Sequencing was performed with immunoSEQ multiplex PCR; in TCRdb, only in-frame clones are kept and a portion is missing. The sample has around 220,000 clones, nearly 90% seen once. The sequencing input was PBMCs or T cells enriched from blood (not recorded which). The receptors were gathered from a man in his thirties or forties who had been exposed to COVID-19.

The chain recombines TRBV12-5 with TRBJ2-7; D might be TRBD1 (5 bases). CDR1 is LGHNT, CDR2 FRNRAP, per germline. The ends were cut back, 1 base at V and 4 bases at J, with 8 bases in the middle. The CDR3 loop spans 13 amino acids. CDR3 protein: CASGLGQKYEQYF. In DNA form, the CDR3 reads TGTGCTAGTGGTTTGGGACAGAAATACGAGCAGTACTTC.

This sequence joins TRBV2 and TRBJ2-2; the D gene is possibly TRBD2 (5 bases). The germline V gene encodes CDR1 SNHLY and CDR2 FYNNEI. CDR3 length equals 16 residues. Trimming cost V 8 bases and J 4 bases, with 20 bases left between them. The CDR3, as DNA: TGTGCCAGCGGAGGAGTTCCGATCTCCCTCACCGGGGAGCTGTTTTTT. Protein product: CASGGVPISLTGELFF.

J is TRBJ2-7 and V is TRBV4-1; 11 bases line up with TRBD1. The CDR3 consists of 17 residues. The J segment lost 5 bases and the V segment lost 0 bases, leaving 9 bases of the junction unmatched. Germline V CDR1 and CDR2: MGHRA, YSYEKL. In nucleotides, the CDR3 is TGCGCCAGCAGCCAAGAATCTGGGACAGGGGGTAGAAACGAGCAGTACTTC. Translating gives CASSQESGTGGRNEQYF.

The chain couples TRBV7-2 to TRBJ2-5; 11 bases map to TRBD2. CDR3 size: 15 residues. CDR1 is SGHTA, CDR2 FQGNSA, per germline. V lost 6 bases, J lost 5 bases, and 8 bases stayed unmatched. CDR3 protein: CASRQTSGGPETQYF. For the CDR3, the DNA is TGTGCCAGCAGACAAACTAGCGGGGGTCCGGAGACCCAGTACTTC.

This sequence joins TRBV19 and TRBJ2-3; the match to TRBD2 covers 9 bases. V shed 11 bases, J shed 2 bases, and the junction held 17 bases outside the gene matches. The CDR3 covers 17 residues. Germline V CDR1 and CDR2: LNHDA, SQIVND (reference sequence). The CDR3 is CAASRSLAGLTTDTQYF. Written as DNA, the CDR3 is TGTGCCGCCAGTAGATCTCTAGCGGGACTCACCACAGATACGCAGTATTTT. The whole variable domain, filled in from reference TRBV19 and TRBJ2-3, reads DGGITQSPKYLFRKEGQNVTLSCEQNLNHDAMYWYRQDPGQGLRLIYYSQIVNDFQKGDIAEGYSVSREKKESFPLTVTSAQKNPTAFYLCAASRSLAGLTTDTQYFGPGTRLTVL.

This chain connects TRBV2 to TRBJ2-3; 13 bases map to TRBD2. The CDR3 is made up of 14 amino acids. Germline CDR1 reads SNHLY; CDR2 reads FYNNEI. The V segment lost 11 bases and the J segment 3 bases; nucleotides outside the gene matches: 5. The CDR3 DNA sequence: TGTGCCTGTACTAGCGGGGGGGCAACAGATACGCAGTATTTT. Its protein product is CACTSGGATDTQYF.

The chain has TRBV7-7 and TRBJ1-5; 8 bases map to TRBD1. This CDR3 has 15 residues. Losses at the gene ends were 2 bases for V and 3 bases for J; bases not matched to a gene: 3. CDR1 SSHAT and CDR2 FNYEAQ come from the germline V gene (reference sequence). The CDR3 region is CASSLSRGPNQPQHF. DNA of the CDR3: TGTGCCAGCAGCTTAAGCAGGGGGCCCAATCAGCCCCAGCATTTT.

The chain joins TRBV25-1 to TRBJ1-6; TRBD1 might be the D (6 bases). Germline-derived CDR1 and CDR2 are MGHDK and SYGVNS. V gave up 5 bases and J gave up 9 bases, with 17 bases separating them. There are 15 residues in the CDR3. The CDR3 DNA reads as TGTGCCAGCAGTCACCTAGGGGGGGCGAGTTCACCCCTCCACTTT. Its translation: CASSHLGGASSPLHF. Full variable domain (remainder filled in from reference TRBV25-1 and TRBJ1-6): EADIYQTPRYLVIGTGKKITLECSQTMGHDKMYWYQQDPGMELHLIHYSYGVNSTEKGDLSSESTVSRIRTEHFPLTLESARPSHTSQYLCASSHLGGASSPLHFGNGTRLTVT.

This clone has only a few counts. The chain links TRBV6-2 or TRBV6-3 to TRBJ2-3; D is undetermined. The CDR3 totals 13 residues. The V gene lost 4 bases and the J gene lost 2 bases, with 7 bases spanning the gap. CDR1 is MNHEY, CDR2 SVGEGT, per germline. The CDR3 nucleotides read TGTGCCAGCAGTTCCGACTCCACAGATACGCAGTATTTT. This codes for CASSSDSTDTQYF.

The CDR3 loop reads CASSLSAGSYNEQFF. The CDR3 coding sequence is TGTGCCAGCAGCTTGTCCGCAGGCTCCTACAATGAGCAGTTCTTC. This rearrangement joins TRBV5-4 to TRBJ2-1; D remains unclear. The germline CDR1 and CDR2 sequences are SGHNT and YYREEE (reference sequence). The CDR3 length is 15 residues. Between the trimmed V and J ends, which lost 1 base and 0 bases, there was a span of 8 bases.

The chain links TRBV9 to TRBJ1-2, with 7 nucleotides matching TRBD1. This CDR3 is built from 15 residues. V lost 0 bases to trimming and J lost 3 bases; unmatched junction nucleotides: 5. CDR1 is SGDLS and CDR2 is YYNGEE in the germline V gene. The CDR3 sequence: CASSVGDTGDYGYTF. The CDR3 coding sequence is TGTGCCAGCAGCGTAGGGGACACAGGGGACTATGGCTACACCTTC.

V gene TRBV4-1 combines with J gene TRBJ2-7; possible D gene TRBD2, 5 bases. Germline assignment: CDR1 MGHRA and CDR2 YSYEKL. V was shortened by 4 bases and J by 5 bases, with 15 bases between the two germline ends. CDR3 length equals 14 residues. CDR3 coding DNA: TGCGCCAGCAGCCCCGGTGCCGAGGGAAACGAGCAGTACTTC. Residues: CASSPGAEGNEQYF.

The gene calls are TRBV2 and TRBJ2-7; tentatively, D is TRBD2 (5 bases). This CDR3 is built from 15 residues. CDR1 and CDR2 from the germline V gene are SNHLY and FYNNEI. V gave up 5 bases and J gave up 3 bases, with 17 bases separating them. CDR3 DNA sequence: TGTGCCAGCAGTTCTATCGGCACTAGAAGCTACGAGCAGTACTTC. Encoded protein: CASSSIGTRSYEQYF.

The chain uses TRBV7-9 and TRBJ1-5; D may be TRBD1 (5 bases). CDR1 is SEHNR and CDR2 is FQNEAQ in the germline V gene (reference sequence). V was shortened by 3 bases and J by 3 bases, with 9 bases between the two germline ends. This CDR3 has 14 residues. The CDR3 coding sequence is TGTGCCAGCAGCTTGGACACTTCCAATCAGCCCCAGCATTTT. This sequence encodes CASSLDTSNQPQHF.

J is TRBJ2-1 and V is TRBV11-2; TRBD2 matches at 8 bases. CDR1 is SGHAT, CDR2 FQNNGV, per germline. The CDR3 extends over 14 amino acids. V trimming: 2 bases; J trimming: 6 bases; junction bases outside the gene matches: 3. CDR3 in DNA: TGTGCCAGCAGCTTATCGGGACTAGGCAATGAGCAGTTCTTC. Its translation is CASSLSGLGNEQFF. The full variable domain, with the rest looked up from reference TRBV11-2 and TRBJ2-1, is EAGVAQSPRYKIIEKRQSVAFWCNPISGHATLYWYQQILGQGPKLLIQFQNNGVVDDSQLPKDRFSAERLKGVDSTLKIQPAKLEDSAVYLCASSLSGLGNEQFFGPGTRLTVL.

The gene calls are TRBV12-3 or TRBV12-4 and TRBJ2-3; the match to TRBD2 covers 8 bases. The trim removed 8 bases at V and 4 bases at J, leaving 5 bases unmatched. This CDR3 has 13 amino acids. CDR3 nucleotide sequence: TGTGCCAGCCTTATTAGCGGGGCAGATACGCAGTATTTT. It translates to CASLISGADTQYF.

The CDR3 spells CASSWRTENTEAFF. The CDR3 DNA is TGTGCCAGCAGCTGGCGGACAGAAAACACTGAAGCTTTCTTT. V usage is TRBV7-2 and J usage is TRBJ1-1; possible D gene TRBD1, 6 bases. The V gene lost 4 bases and the J gene lost 2 bases, with 11 bases spanning the gap. Germline CDR1 and CDR2: SGHTA and FQGNSA. The CDR3 loop spans 14 amino acids.

This clone was seen once. V is TRBV5-4 and J is TRBJ2-1, with D possibly matching TRBD1 (6 bases). The germline V gene encodes CDR1 SGHNT and CDR2 YYREEE (reference sequence). This CDR3 has 19 amino acids. Trimming left V 4 bases short and J 4 bases short, with 27 bases between. DNA of the CDR3: TGTGCCAGCAGCCCCCTCCTGGGGGCGAGGGATTATCGATACAATGAGCAGTTCTTC. It encodes CASSPLLGARDYRYNEQFF.

The V call is TRBV5-6, the J call TRBJ1-2; TRBD1 aligns across 11 bases. The CDR3 has 14 amino acids. Trimming removed 4 bases from V and 6 bases from J; junction bases left unmatched: 5. Germline lookup yields CDR1 SGHDT and CDR2 YYEEEE. CDR3 bases: TGTGCCAGCAGCCACGGGGACAGGGGGGATGGCTACACCTTC. Translating it yields CASSHGDRGDGYTF.

A single count supports this clone. This chain uses TRBV4-1 with TRBJ1-5, with 7 bases lining up with TRBD1. The CDR3 loop spans 14 amino acids. Germline CDR1 reads MGHRA; CDR2 reads YSYEKL. V shed 3 bases, J shed 7 bases, and the junction held 6 bases outside the gene matches. The CDR3 DNA follows: TGCGCCAGCAGCCACCCTGACAGGGAGCAGCCCCAGCATTTT. It yields the protein CASSHPDREQPQHF.

J is TRBJ1-1 and V is TRBV27; 7 bases align to TRBD1. The CDR3 has 14 residues. Germline V CDR1 and CDR2: MNHEY, SMNVEV (reference sequence). Losses at the gene ends were 5 bases for V and 5 bases for J; bases not matched to a gene: 8. The CDR3 here is CASSPRQGWTEAFF. Written as DNA, the CDR3 is TGTGCCAGCAGTCCGCGACAGGGATGGACTGAAGCTTTCTTT.

This chain connects TRBV6-5 to TRBJ1-2; D might be TRBD1 (6 bases). The V end was cut by 5 bases, the J end by 4 bases, with 14 bases between. Germline V gene sequence: CDR1 MNHEY, CDR2 SVGAGI. CDR3 size: 14 residues. CDR3 DNA: TGTGCCAGCAGTCCCGGGACAAACGTCTATGGCTACACCTTC. Its translation: CASSPGTNVYGYTF.

The CDR3 DNA sequence: TGCGCCAGCAGCGAACGGACAGGGGCGGGAGAGACCCAGTACTTC. Translating gives CASSERTGAGETQYF. The chain couples TRBV5-1 to TRBJ2-5, with 9 positions matching TRBD1. V lost 4 bases and J lost 4; bases outside the gene matches: 8. Germline CDR1 SGHRS, CDR2 YFSETQ. The CDR3 has 15 residues.

The chain employs TRBV4-1 and TRBJ2-7; the D gene is possibly TRBD1 (5 bases). The V end lost 0 bases, the J end lost 5 bases, and 14 bases lay between the germline ends. The CDR3 is 15 amino acids. Per germline, CDR1 MGHRA and CDR2 YSYEKL. In DNA form, the CDR3 reads TGCGCCAGCAGCCAAGAAAGGGGCAGACTGGACGAGCAGTACTTC. It translates to CASSQERGRLDEQYF.

The V call is TRBV11-2, the J call TRBJ1-1; tentative D call: TRBD1 (6 bases). The length of the CDR3 is 15 residues. Trimming removed 1 base at V and 3 bases at J, with 12 bases between. In germline, CDR1 is SGHAT, CDR2 FQNNGV. CDR3 nucleotide sequence: TGTGCCAGCAGCTTAGTCGGGGGGCAGGACACTGAAGCTTTCTTT. It specifies CASSLVGGQDTEAFF. Based on the CDR3 plus reference TRBV11-2 and TRBJ1-1, the full variable domain is EAGVAQSPRYKIIEKRQSVAFWCNPISGHATLYWYQQILGQGPKLLIQFQNNGVVDDSQLPKDRFSAERLKGVDSTLKIQPAKLEDSAVYLCASSLVGGQDTEAFFGQGTRLTVV.

DNA of the CDR3: TGTGCCAGCAGCTTGACTAGCGGGTACTCCTACGAGCAGTACTTC. It encodes CASSLTSGYSYEQYF. The chain combines TRBV5-5 with TRBJ2-7; TRBD2 aligns across 9 bases. Germline CDR1 reads SGHKS; CDR2 reads YYEKEE (reference sequence). This CDR3 is 15 amino acids long. Trimming cost V 1 base and J 0 bases; bases outside gene matches: 2.

The chain couples TRBV6-6 to TRBJ2-3, with D tentatively TRBD1 (6 bases). This CDR3 is 15 amino acids long. CDR1 and CDR2 (germline): MNHNY, SVGAGI (reference sequence). V lost 6 bases and J 1 base, leaving 14 bases between the germline ends. CDR3: CASSPTGIRTDTQYF. The CDR3 region has the DNA TGTGCCAGCAGCCCAACAGGGATACGCACAGATACGCAGTATTTT.

This rearrangement joins TRBV11-1 to TRBJ2-1, with D possibly TRBD2 on 7 matching bases. CDR3 length: 13 residues. V lost 5 bases and J 8 bases, leaving 13 bases between the germline ends. Per germline, CDR1 SGHAT and CDR2 FQDESV (reference sequence). CDR3 sequence reads: CASSPREGDEQFF. The CDR3 DNA sequence: TGTGCCAGCAGCCCCAGGGAGGGGGATGAGCAGTTCTTC.

The gene calls are TRBV6-5 and TRBJ2-7, with D tentatively TRBD2 (6 bases). The V gene lost 2 bases and the J gene lost 7 bases, with 15 bases spanning the gap. The CDR3 runs to 14 residues. Germline CDR1 is MNHEY and CDR2 is SVGAGI. CDR3 amino acids: CASSYGGTPREQYF. The CDR3 bases are TGTGCCAGCAGTTACGGGGGGACCCCCCGAGAGCAGTACTTC.

A single count supports this clone. V usage is TRBV19 and J usage is TRBJ2-1; 7 bases line up with TRBD1. The CDR3 runs 13 residues. J was trimmed by 8 bases and V by 5 bases; bases with no gene match: 6. CDR1 and CDR2 from the germline V gene are LNHDA and SQIVND (reference sequence). The CDR3 region is CASSDRAADEQFF. The DNA of the CDR3 is TGTGCCAGTAGTGACAGGGCGGCGGATGAGCAGTTCTTC.